This T cell receptor (beta chain) was identified in a study of blood T cell repertoires in COVID-19 (dated by TCRdb to 2019 to 2021). For context, the study as a whole: Samples from collaborators originated in the United States, Italy and Spain and spanned both the acute and convalescent phases of COVID-19. The repertoires were released in a freely available public database meant as a resource for research on the immune response to SARS-CoV-2. The sample metadata nearly always contained a de-identified subject ID, COVID-19 status, age in years and sex. The samples were drawn from the first 160 participants of the ongoing ImmuneRACE study and from 1,254 subjects provided by 6 global collaborators. The material from the prospective study consisted of cDNA or gDNA derived from T cells, B-cell-depleted T cells, or PBMCs. Subjects who had been exposed to COVID-19, were actively infected with it, or had recovered from it provided the deeply sampled blood TCRbeta repertoires that made up the dataset. Where available, HLA class I and class II types were taken from metadata supplied by the sample provider and were not determined by assay-based typing.

V is shortened by 7 bases, J by 5 bases, and the region joining them spans 19 bases. From the germline V gene, CDR1 is SGHRS and CDR2 is YFSETQ. Measured from the cysteine to the phenylalanine, the CDR3 is 14 residues long. Only CDR3 DNA is held: 42 bases, read in frame from base 1. The immunoSEQ Assay, a bias-controlled multiplex PCR, was used to amplify TCRbeta CDR3 regions from genomic DNA. Regarding the original processing steps: The number of nucleated cells in each sample was estimated from the amplification of reference gene primers within the assay. To quantify the absolute abundance of each unique TCRbeta CDR3 rearrangement, sequence reads were collapsed and filtered. For each sample, productive Simpson clonality was calculated as the square root of Simpson's diversity index across productive rearrangements. TCRdb's version of the immuneACCESS table is confined to in-frame rearrangements and falls short of the full clone set. An unresolved V gene accounts for under half of the shortfall where checked; the remainder is of unknown origin. The DNA gave D and trimming, while V, J and clone size come from that table. Present in this sample are 65,000 to 85,000 clones, 70% to 90% of which were seen just once. Roughly a fifth of the sample is held by the ten biggest clonotypes.

Remarks on this clone: Its cognate antigen has yet to be identified. It has no much larger one-base neighbor in the sample; base qualities were not kept.

General findings and caveats noted by the study authors: The amount of clinical and demographic metadata varied by source and participant and was provided uncurated.

The collaborating institutions used their own protocols to collect whole blood in K2EDTA tubes. For TCRbeta analysis, collaborators shipped samples in one of three forms: frozen whole blood, isolated PBMCs, or DNA extracted from either of those sample types. The specimen was peripheral blood. The sequence was obtained from a human donor in a cohort sampled during active COVID-19. The receptor chain draws on TRBV5-1 and TRBJ2-7; a tentative D call is TRBD1 (7 bases match). The nucleotide sequence reads as follows: TGCGCCAGCCGTTCCCAGGGGGGTGGCCACGAGCAGTACTTC. Protein translation: CASRSQGGGHEQYF. The reference TRBV5-1 and TRBJ2-7 proteins fill in what lies around the CDR3, so the full variable domain reads KAGVTQTPRYLIKTRGQQVTLSCSPISGHRSVSWYQQTPGQGLQFLFEYFSETQRNKGNFPGRFSGRQFSNSRSEMNVSTLELGDSALYLCASRSQGGGHEQYFGPGTRLTVT.